One sample yielded the 14 T cell receptor beta chains listed below, sequenced in a study of T-cell reconstitution after alpha-beta-depleted transplantation in children. A TCRbeta library incorporating unique molecular identifiers was prepared. TCRdb re-called the PCR reads with MiXCR, one entry per CDR3 protein. Counted here are roughly 500,000 distinct CDR3 sequences, roughly a tenth occurring once; the ten biggest clones make up roughly 2.1%. The sequenced sample was PBMCs, obtained before TCRalphabeta/CD19-depleted stem cell transplant. The source of these receptors is a child aged 2-15 years with inherited bone marrow failure, due to receive a stem cell transplant.

This clonotype was seen only a few times. The chain is built from TRBV5-7 and TRBJ2-1, with no clear D. TRBV5-7 is given ORF status, its function remaining uncertain. V was pared by 10 bases and J by 0 bases, with 14 bases between. This CDR3 contains 14 residues. The CDR3 DNA reads TGTGCCCCCGGCTACCCGAGCTCCTACAATGAGCAGTTCTTC. Amino acids: CAPGYPSSYNEQFF.

This clonotype was recorded at least ten times. The rearrangement uses TRBV18 and TRBJ1-3; 7 positions match TRBD1. Germline CDR1 and CDR2: KGHSH and LQKENI. The CDR3 is 15 amino acids. V gave up 4 bases and J gave up 0 bases; unmatched junction bases: 3. CDR3 residues: CASSRDSFSGNTIYF. The CDR3 bases are TGTGCCAGCTCACGGGACAGCTTCTCTGGAAACACCATATATTTT.

This clonotype occurred many times. The V gene is TRBV7-2, the J gene TRBJ1-1; D not certain. The CDR3 loop spans 14 amino acids. V lost 5 bases, J lost 1 base, and 11 bases lay in between. Germline lookup yields CDR1 SGHTA and CDR2 FQGNSA. CDR3 region: CASSLPGQNTEAFF. CDR3 DNA: TGTGCCAGCAGCCTCCCCGGGCAGAACACTGAAGCTTTCTTT.

The CDR3 reads CASSRRRRRLSWGYTF. The CDR3 nucleotides read TGTGCCAGCAGTCGGCGTCGGCGCAGGTTGAGTTGGGGCTACACCTTC. The chain joins TRBV28 to TRBJ1-2; D not resolved. Germline-derived CDR1 and CDR2 are MDHEN and SYDVKM. CDR3 length equals 16 residues. Trimming took off 5 bases at V and 8 bases at J, with 24 bases between the two ends.

This clonotype was observed a few times. The chain has TRBV30 and TRBJ1-1; no firm D call. V lost 0 bases and J 0 bases, leaving 11 bases between the germline ends. This CDR3 contains 15 residues. Germline CDR1 GTSNPN, CDR2 SVGIG (reference sequence). The CDR3 sequence is CAWSVRKAVNTEAFF. The CDR3 DNA follows: TGTGCCTGGAGTGTACGGAAGGCGGTGAACACTGAAGCTTTCTTT.

Turning to this clonotype: A clone one base away is much larger, so this may be a read error. The chain links TRBV20-1 to TRBJ2-7; D remains unclear. The CDR3 length is 10 residues. The ends were cut back, 0 bases at V and 5 bases at J, with 2 bases in the middle. The germline CDR1 and CDR2 sequences are DFQATT and SNEGSKA (reference sequence). The CDR3 DNA sequence: TGCAGTGCTAGAGACGACGAGCAGTACTTC. This encodes CSARDDEQYF.

This clonotype has just a few counts. The rearrangement joins TRBV6-5 to TRBJ1-1, with D tentatively TRBD1 (5 bases). From germline, CDR1 is MNHEY and CDR2 SVGAGI. The CDR3 loop spans 16 amino acids. Between the trimmed V and J ends, which lost 0 bases and 3 bases, there was a span of 14 bases. The CDR3, as DNA: TGTGCCAGCAGTTACTCGACGCATGGGGCGGACACTGAAGCTTTCTTT. It yields the protein CASSYSTHGADTEAFF.

In this sample, this clonotype turned up many times. V usage is TRBV30 and J usage is TRBJ1-1; D is unresolved. Germline values: CDR1 GTSNPN, CDR2 SVGIG (reference sequence). Trimming took 5 bases from V and 7 from J, leaving 14 bases between them. The CDR3 extends over 12 amino acids. The CDR3 coding sequence is TGTGCCTGGTACTGGGGAGGATTTGAAGCTTTCTTT. This sequence encodes CAWYWGGFEAFF.

There are many counts of this clonotype. V usage is TRBV6-2 or TRBV6-3 and J usage is TRBJ2-7; the D gene is possibly TRBD2 (6 bases). V was cut by 4 bases and J by 2 bases, with 15 bases left in between. Germline loops: CDR1 MNHEY, CDR2 SVGEGT. The CDR3 totals 15 residues. The CDR3 nucleotides are TGTGCCAGCAGTTCACTCGGGACTCTAGCCTACGAGCAGTACTTC. It specifies CASSSLGTLAYEQYF.

This clonotype was observed at least ten times. The V call is TRBV29-1, the J call TRBJ1-2; TRBD1 agrees at 7 bases. The junction had 3 bases not matched to a gene; V was cut back by 6 bases and J by 2 bases. The CDR3 contains 12 residues. The V gene's germline CDR1 is SQVTM and CDR2 ANQGSEA. The CDR3: CSVLQGNYGYTF. The CDR3 DNA reads as TGCAGCGTACTACAGGGGAACTATGGCTACACCTTC.

This clonotype was counted at least ten times. CDR3 nucleotides: TGTGCCAGCGCTAAGACCGGACAGGGAGGAGCTCAGCCCCAGCATTTT. Amino acids: CASAKTGQGGAQPQHF. The rearrangement joins TRBV2 to TRBJ1-5; 8 nucleotides line up with TRBD1. With V trimmed by 8 bases and J by 6 bases, 15 bases remained unmatched. CDR1 is SNHLY, CDR2 FYNNEI, per germline. The length of the CDR3 is 16 residues.

This clonotype was picked up a small number of times. The chain employs TRBV7-2 and TRBJ1-2; TRBD1 matches 8 bases. The CDR3 sequence is 15 residues long. CDR1 and CDR2 from the germline V gene are SGHTA and FQGNSA. The V segment lost 5 bases and the J segment 0 bases; nucleotides outside the gene matches: 5. Written as DNA, the CDR3 is TGTGCCAGCAGCATTGACAGGGGATCTAACTATGGCTACACCTTC. It specifies CASSIDRGSNYGYTF.

In this sample, this clonotype turned up many times. V and J are TRBV12-3 or TRBV12-4 and TRBJ1-2; 8 bases are a match to TRBD1. CDR3 length: 12 amino acids. V shed 6 bases, J shed 4 bases, and the junction held 1 base outside the gene matches. CDR3 sequence reads: CASRGQGYGYTF. CDR3 sequence (DNA): TGTGCCAGCAGAGGACAGGGCTATGGCTACACCTTC.

This clonotype was detected a few times. This chain connects TRBV15 to TRBJ2-2; 8 bases are shared with TRBD1. J was trimmed by 4 bases and V by 0 bases; bases with no gene match: 10. This CDR3 region has 18 residues. The germline gives CDR1 LNHNV, CDR2 YYDKDF (reference sequence). The CDR3: CATSRERTGTGRTGELFF. The CDR3 nucleotides read TGTGCCACCAGCAGAGAAAGAACCGGGACAGGCCGCACCGGGGAGCTGTTTTTT.